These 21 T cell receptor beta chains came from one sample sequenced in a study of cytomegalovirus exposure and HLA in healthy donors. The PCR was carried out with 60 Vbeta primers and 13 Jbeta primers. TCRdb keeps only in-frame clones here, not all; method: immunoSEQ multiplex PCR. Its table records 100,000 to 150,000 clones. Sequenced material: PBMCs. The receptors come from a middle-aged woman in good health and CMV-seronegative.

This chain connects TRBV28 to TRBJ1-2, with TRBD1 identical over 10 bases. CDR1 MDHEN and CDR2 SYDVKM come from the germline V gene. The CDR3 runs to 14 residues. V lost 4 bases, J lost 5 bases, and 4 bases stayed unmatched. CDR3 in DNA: TGTGCCAGCAGTTGGACAGGGGGGAGGTATGGCTACACCTTC. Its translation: CASSWTGGRYGYTF.

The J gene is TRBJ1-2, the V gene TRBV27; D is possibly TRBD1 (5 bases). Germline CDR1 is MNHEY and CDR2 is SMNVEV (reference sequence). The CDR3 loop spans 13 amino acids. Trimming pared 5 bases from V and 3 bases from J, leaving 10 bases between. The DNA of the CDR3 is TGTGCCAGCAGTGTTGGGGGGGACTATGGCTACACCTTC. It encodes CASSVGGDYGYTF.

CDR3 nucleotides: TGTGCCAGCAGTGTATGGCAGGATCACCTTAAAAATGGCTACACCTTC. It encodes CASSVWQDHLKNGYTF. V is TRBV2 and J is TRBJ1-2; D unclear. V shed 4 bases and J shed 6 bases, with 21 bases lying between them. CDR3 length: 16 amino acids. Germline-derived CDR1 and CDR2 are SNHLY and FYNNEI.

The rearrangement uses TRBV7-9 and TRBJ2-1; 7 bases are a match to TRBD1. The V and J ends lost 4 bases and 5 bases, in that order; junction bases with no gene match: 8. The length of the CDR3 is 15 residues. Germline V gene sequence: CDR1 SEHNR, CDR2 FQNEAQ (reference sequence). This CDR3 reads CASSSRQGTHNEQFF. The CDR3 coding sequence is TGTGCCAGCAGCTCCCGACAGGGAACCCACAATGAGCAGTTCTTC.

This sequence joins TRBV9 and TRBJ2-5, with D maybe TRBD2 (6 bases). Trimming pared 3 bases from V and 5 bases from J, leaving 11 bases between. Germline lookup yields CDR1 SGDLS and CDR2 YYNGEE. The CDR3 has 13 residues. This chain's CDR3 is CASSDGGSETQYF. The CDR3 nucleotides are TGTGCCAGCAGCGATGGAGGGTCGGAGACCCAGTACTTC.

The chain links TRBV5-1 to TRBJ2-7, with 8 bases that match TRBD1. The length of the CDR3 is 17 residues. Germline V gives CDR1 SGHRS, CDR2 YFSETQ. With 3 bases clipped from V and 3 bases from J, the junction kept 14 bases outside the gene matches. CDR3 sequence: CASSSWTGKGSFYEQYF. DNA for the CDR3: TGCGCCAGCAGCTCCTGGACAGGGAAGGGCTCCTTCTACGAGCAGTACTTC.

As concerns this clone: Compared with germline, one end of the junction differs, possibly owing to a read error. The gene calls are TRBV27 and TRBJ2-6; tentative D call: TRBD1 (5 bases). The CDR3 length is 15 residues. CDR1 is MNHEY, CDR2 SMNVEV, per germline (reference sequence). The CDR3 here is CASSLSGSGANALTF. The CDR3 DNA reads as TGTGCCAGCAGTTTATCAGGGTCTGGGGCCAACGCCCTGACTTTC.

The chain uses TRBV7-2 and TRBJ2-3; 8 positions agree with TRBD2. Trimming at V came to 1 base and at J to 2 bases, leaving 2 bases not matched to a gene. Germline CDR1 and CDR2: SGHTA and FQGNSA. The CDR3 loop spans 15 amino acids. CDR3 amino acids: CASSLDGGATDTQYF. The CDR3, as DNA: TGTGCCAGCAGCTTAGACGGGGGGGCCACAGATACGCAGTATTTT. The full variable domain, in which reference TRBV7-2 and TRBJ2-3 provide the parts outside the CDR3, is GAGVSQSPSNKVTEKGKDVELRCDPISGHTALYWYRQSLGQGLEFLIYFQGNSAPDKSGLPSDRFSAERTGGSVSTLTIQRTQQEDSAVYLCASSLDGGATDTQYFGPGTRLTVL.

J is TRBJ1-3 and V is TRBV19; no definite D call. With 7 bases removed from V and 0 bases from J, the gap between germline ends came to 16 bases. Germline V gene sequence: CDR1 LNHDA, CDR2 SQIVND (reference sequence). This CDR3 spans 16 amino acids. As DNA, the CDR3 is TGTGCCAGTACTTGGCTTCAGGCTGACTCTGGAAACACCATATATTTT. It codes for CASTWLQADSGNTIYF.

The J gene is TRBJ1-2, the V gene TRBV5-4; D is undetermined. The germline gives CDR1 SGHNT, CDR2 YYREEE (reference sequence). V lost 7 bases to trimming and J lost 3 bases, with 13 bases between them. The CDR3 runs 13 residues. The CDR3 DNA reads TGTGCCAGCGGTAATCCGCAGGACTATGGCTACACCTTC. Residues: CASGNPQDYGYTF.

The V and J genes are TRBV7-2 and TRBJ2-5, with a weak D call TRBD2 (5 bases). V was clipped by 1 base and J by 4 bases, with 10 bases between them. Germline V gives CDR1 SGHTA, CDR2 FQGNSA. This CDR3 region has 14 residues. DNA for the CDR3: TGTGCCAGCAGCTTAGGAGGACGGGGAGAGACCCAGTACTTC. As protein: CASSLGGRGETQYF.

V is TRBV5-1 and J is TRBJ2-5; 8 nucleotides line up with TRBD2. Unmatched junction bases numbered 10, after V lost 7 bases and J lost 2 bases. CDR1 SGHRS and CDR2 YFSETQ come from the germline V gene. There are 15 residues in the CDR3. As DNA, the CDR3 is TGCGCCAGCGGTCCAGCGGGGGATATACAAGAGACCCAGTACTTC. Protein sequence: CASGPAGDIQETQYF.

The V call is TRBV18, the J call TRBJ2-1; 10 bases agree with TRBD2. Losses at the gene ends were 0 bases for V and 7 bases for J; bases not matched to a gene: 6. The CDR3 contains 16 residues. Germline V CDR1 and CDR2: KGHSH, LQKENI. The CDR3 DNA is TGTGCCAGCTCACCACCAGGACTAGCGGTGGGAAATGAGCAGTTCTTC. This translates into CASSPPGLAVGNEQFF.

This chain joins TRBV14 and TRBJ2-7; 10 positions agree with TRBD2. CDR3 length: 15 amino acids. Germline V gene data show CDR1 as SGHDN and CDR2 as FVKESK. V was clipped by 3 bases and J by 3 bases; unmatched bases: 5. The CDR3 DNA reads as TGTGCCAGCAGCCAGCTAGCGGGGGAAGTCTACGAGCAGTACTTC. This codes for CASSQLAGEVYEQYF.

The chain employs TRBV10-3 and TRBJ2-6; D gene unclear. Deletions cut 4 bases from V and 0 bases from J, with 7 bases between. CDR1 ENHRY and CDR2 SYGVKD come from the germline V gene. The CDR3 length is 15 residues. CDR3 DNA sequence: TGTGCCATCAGTGTTAGGAGCTCTGGGGCCAACGTCCTGACTTTC. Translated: CAISVRSSGANVLTF.

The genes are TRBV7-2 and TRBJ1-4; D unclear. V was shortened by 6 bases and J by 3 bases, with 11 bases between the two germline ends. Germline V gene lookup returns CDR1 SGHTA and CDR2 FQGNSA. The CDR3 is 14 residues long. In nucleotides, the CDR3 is TGTGCCAGCAGGGGGAGCCTTCCTAATGAAAAACTGTTTTTT. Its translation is CASRGSLPNEKLFF.

This CDR3 is CASSGADKNIQYF. The CDR3 region has the DNA TGTGCCAGCAGCGGAGCGGACAAAAACATTCAGTACTTC. The chain joins TRBV7-2 to TRBJ2-4; a weak D match, TRBD2 (5 bases). Germline CDR1 SGHTA, CDR2 FQGNSA. Between the trimmed V and J ends, which lost 5 bases and 3 bases, there was a span of 8 bases. CDR3 length: 13 amino acids.

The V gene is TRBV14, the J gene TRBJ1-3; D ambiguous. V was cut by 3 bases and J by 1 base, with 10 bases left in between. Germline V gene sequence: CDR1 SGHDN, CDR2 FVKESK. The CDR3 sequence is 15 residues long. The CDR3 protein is CASSHRDISGNTIYF. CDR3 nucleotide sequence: TGTGCCAGCAGCCACCGAGACATATCTGGAAACACCATATATTTT. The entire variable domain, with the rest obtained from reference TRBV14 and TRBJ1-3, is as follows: EAGVTQFPSHSVIEKGQTVTLRCDPISGHDNLYWYRRVMGKEIKFLLHFVKESKQDESGMPNNRFLAERTGGTYSTLKVQPAELEDSGVYFCASSHRDISGNTIYFGEGSWLTVV.

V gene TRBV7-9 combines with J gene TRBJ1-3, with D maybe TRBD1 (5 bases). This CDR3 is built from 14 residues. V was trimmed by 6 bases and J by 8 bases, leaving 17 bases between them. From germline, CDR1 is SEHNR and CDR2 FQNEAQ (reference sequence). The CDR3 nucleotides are TGTGCCAGCAGTCGCAGACAGTCCGGGTACACCATATATTTT. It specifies CASSRRQSGYTIYF.

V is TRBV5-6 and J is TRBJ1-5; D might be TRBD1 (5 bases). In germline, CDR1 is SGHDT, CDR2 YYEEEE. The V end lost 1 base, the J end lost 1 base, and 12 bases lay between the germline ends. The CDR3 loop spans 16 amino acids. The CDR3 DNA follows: TGTGCCAGCAGCTTGCGCAGGGAGGAAAGCAATCAGCCCCAGCATTTT. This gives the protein CASSLRREESNQPQHF. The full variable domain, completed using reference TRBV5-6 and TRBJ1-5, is DAGVTQSPTHLIKTRGQQVTLRCSPKSGHDTVSWYQQALGQGPQFIFQYYEEEERQRGNFPDRFSGHQFPNYSSELNVNALLLGDSALYLCASSLRREESNQPQHFGDGTRLSIL.

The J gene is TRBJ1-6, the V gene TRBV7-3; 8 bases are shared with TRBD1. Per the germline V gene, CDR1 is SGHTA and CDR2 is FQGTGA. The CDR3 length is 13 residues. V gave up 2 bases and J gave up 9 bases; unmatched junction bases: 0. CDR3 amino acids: CASSLGQGSPLHF. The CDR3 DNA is TGTGCCAGCAGCTTAGGACAGGGTTCACCCCTCCACTTT.